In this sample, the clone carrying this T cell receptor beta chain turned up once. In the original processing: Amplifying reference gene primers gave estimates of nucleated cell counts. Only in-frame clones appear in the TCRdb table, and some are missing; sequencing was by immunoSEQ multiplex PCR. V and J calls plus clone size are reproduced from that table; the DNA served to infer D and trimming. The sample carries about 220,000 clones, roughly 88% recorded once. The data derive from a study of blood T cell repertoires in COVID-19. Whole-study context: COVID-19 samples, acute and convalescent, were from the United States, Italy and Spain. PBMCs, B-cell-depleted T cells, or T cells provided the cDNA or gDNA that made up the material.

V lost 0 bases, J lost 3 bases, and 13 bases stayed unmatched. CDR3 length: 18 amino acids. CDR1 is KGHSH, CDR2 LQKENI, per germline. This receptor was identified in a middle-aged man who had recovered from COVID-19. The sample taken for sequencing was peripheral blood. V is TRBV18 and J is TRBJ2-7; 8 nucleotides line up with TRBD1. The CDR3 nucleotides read TGTGCCAGCTCACCACCGGTTGGTGAGGACAGGGATCACTACGAGCAGTACTTC. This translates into CASSPPVGEDRDHYEQYF.